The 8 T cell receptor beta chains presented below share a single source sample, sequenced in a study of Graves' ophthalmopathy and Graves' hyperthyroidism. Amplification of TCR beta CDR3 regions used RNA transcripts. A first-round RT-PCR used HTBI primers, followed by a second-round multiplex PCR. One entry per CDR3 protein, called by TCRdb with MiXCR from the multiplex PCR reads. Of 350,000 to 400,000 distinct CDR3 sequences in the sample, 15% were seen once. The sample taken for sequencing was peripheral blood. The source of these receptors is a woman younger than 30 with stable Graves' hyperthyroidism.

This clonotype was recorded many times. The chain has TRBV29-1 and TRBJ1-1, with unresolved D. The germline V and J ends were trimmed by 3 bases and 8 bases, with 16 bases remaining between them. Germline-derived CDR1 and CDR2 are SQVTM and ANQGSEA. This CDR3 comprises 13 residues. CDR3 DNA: TGCAGCGTTGATGTGGTCGGCGGTAAGGAAGCTTTCTTT. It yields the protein CSVDVVGGKEAFF.

The DNA of the CDR3 is TGTGCCAGCAGTTACGGGCAGGGCCACGACCTGAACACTGAAGCTTTCTTT. It translates to CASSYGQGHDLNTEAFF. This chain links TRBV6-5 with TRBJ1-1; D possibly corresponds to TRBD1 (5 bases). Germline V gives CDR1 MNHEY, CDR2 SVGAGI. There are 17 residues in the CDR3. The V end was cut by 2 bases, the J end by 0 bases, with 16 bases between.

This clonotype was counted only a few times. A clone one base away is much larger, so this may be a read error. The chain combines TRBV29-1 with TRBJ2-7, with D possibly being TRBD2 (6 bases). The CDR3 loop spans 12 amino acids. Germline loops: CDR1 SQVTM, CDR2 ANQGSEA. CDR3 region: CSVVGEAYEQCF. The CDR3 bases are TGCAGCGTTGTAGGGGAGGCCTACGAGCAGTGCTTC.

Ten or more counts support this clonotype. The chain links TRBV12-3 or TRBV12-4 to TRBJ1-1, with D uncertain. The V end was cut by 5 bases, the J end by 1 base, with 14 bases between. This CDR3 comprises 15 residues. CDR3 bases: TGTGCCAGCAGTCCCCGGGGTTGGACGAACACTGAAGCTTTCTTT. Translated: CASSPRGWTNTEAFF.

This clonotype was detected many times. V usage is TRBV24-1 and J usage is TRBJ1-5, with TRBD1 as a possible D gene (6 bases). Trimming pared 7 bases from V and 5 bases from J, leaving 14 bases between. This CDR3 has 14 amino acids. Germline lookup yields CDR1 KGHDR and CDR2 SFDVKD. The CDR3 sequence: CATSGQWSDQPQHF. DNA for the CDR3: TGTGCCACCAGCGGACAGTGGAGCGATCAGCCCCAGCATTTT.

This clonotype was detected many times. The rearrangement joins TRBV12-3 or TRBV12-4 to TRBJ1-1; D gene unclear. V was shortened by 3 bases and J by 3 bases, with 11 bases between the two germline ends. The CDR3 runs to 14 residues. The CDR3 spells CASSLGVRDTEAFF. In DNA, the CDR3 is TGTGCCAGCAGTTTGGGCGTTCGGGACACTGAAGCTTTCTTT.

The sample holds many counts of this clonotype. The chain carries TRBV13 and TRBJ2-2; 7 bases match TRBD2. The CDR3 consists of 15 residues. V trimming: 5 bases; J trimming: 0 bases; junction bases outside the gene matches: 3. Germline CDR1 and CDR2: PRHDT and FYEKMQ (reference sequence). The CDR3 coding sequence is TGTGCCAGCAGCCGGGGACTATCGAACACCGGGGAGCTGTTTTTT. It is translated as CASSRGLSNTGELFF.

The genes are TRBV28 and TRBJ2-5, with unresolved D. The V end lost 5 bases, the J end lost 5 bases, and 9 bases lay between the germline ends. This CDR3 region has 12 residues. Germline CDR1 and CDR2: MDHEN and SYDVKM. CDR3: CASSPSVETQYF. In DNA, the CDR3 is TGTGCCAGCAGTCCCTCCGTTGAGACCCAGTACTTC.